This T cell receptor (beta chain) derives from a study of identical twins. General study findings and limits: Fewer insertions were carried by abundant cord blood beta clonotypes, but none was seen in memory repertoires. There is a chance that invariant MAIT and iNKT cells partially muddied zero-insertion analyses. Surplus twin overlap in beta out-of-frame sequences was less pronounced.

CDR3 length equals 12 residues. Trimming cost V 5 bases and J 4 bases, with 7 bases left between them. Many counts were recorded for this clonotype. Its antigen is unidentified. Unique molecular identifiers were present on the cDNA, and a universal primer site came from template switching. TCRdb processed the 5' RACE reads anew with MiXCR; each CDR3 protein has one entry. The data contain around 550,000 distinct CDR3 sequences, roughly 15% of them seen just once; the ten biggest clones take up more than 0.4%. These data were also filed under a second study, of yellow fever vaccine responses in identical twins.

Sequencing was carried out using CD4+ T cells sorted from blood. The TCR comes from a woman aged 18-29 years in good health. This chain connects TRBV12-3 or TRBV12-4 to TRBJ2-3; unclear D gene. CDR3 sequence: CASSLLSDTQYF. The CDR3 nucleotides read TGTGCCAGCAGTCTCCTCTCAGATACGCAGTATTTT.